This record concerns one TCR beta chain sequence. The target antigen is unknown. This clone may be a read error of a much larger clone one base away. These data come from a study of tumor and adjacent non-tumor tissue in lung cancer. The study, taken as a whole, reports: In normal lung, the top 100 clones were significantly more dominant than in tumor. Tumor tissue had significantly higher TCR diversity than normal lung.

Germline CDR1 reads SGHAT; CDR2 reads FQNNGV. This CDR3 region has 15 residues. This sample's RNA came from whole unsorted tissue. The library came from three nested PCR rounds adapted from ARM-PCR protocols. One entry per CDR3 protein results from TCRdb running MiXCR on the multiplex PCR reads. The sample lists roughly 81,000 distinct CDR3 sequences; around 65% were seen once. The rearrangement links TRBV11-2 to TRBJ1-5; maybe TRBD1 (6 bases). This sequence was found in a woman aged 65 to 85 with non-small cell lung cancer. Sequencing was done on a sample of lung tumor tissue. This CDR3 is CAGSLDWGAGQPQHF. The CDR3 DNA reads TGTGCCGGCAGCTTAGATTGGGGGGCGGGTCAGCCCCAGCATTTT.